This T cell receptor (beta chain) is drawn from a study of T cell responses to AZD1222 COVID-19 vaccine. Germline V gene data show CDR1 as SGHVS and CDR2 as FQNEAQ. V lost 4 bases, J lost 4 bases, and 14 bases lay in between. CDR3 length equals 15 residues. Generated by immunoSEQ multiplex PCR, the TCRdb table keeps only in-frame clones and is missing some. The sample has about 120,000 clones, 80% to 90% seen once. The study, taken as a whole, reports: The breadth and depth of Spike-specific TCRs increased once two AZD1222 doses had been given. A mostly white British donor set with more females was recruited, and clonal diversity was possibly underestimated.

This clone was seen only once. Its target is not known. The origin of this receptor is an adult in good health. Material: peripheral blood, obtained on day 0 of AZD1222 vaccination. The chain couples TRBV7-8 to TRBJ1-5; D possibly corresponds to TRBD1 (6 bases). The CDR3 here is CASSSIGTGNQPQHF. CDR3 coding DNA: TGTGCCAGCAGCTCCATAGGAACAGGGAATCAGCCCCAGCATTTT. Together with reference TRBV7-8 and TRBJ1-5, the CDR3 gives the full variable domain: GAGVSQSPRYKVAKRGQDVALRCDPISGHVSLFWYQQALGQGPEFLTYFQNEAQLDKSGLPSDRFFAERPEGSVSTLKIQRTQQEDSAVYLCASSSIGTGNQPQHFGDGTRLSIL.